This T cell receptor (beta chain) was recovered during a study of blood T cell repertoires in COVID-19. Cohorts were determined from participant-reported clinical history. Profiling relied on immunoSEQ multiplex PCR, and the TCRdb table lists in-frame clones only, not all of them. The table has hundreds of thousands of clones, about 89% seen once; the top ten hold approximately 9%. Input material: PBMCs or T cells enriched from blood (not recorded which). The origin of this receptor is a man in his forties or fifties who had recovered from COVID-19.

The CDR3 region has the DNA TGTGCCAGTAGCCCTTTGGGGGGTGGAACTAATGAAAAACTGTTTTTT. This codes for CASSPLGGGTNEKLFF. This chain links TRBV19 with TRBJ1-4; D may be TRBD1 (5 bases). CDR1 is LNHDA and CDR2 is SQIVND in the germline V gene (reference sequence). This CDR3 spans 16 amino acids. Trimming took off 6 bases at V and 1 base at J, with 15 bases between the two ends. Together with reference TRBV19 and TRBJ1-4, the CDR3 gives the full variable domain: DGGITQSPKYLFRKEGQNVTLSCEQNLNHDAMYWYRQDPGQGLRLIYYSQIVNDFQKGDIAEGYSVSREKKESFPLTVTSAQKNPTAFYLCASSPLGGGTNEKLFFGSGTQLSVL.